This TCR beta chain originates from a study of blood T cell repertoires in COVID-19. Study in general: Acute and convalescent COVID-19 samples came from the United States, Italy and Spain. Sample material is recorded as cDNA or gDNA derived from T cells, B-cell-depleted T cells, or PBMCs.

The CDR3 is made up of 16 amino acids. The germline gives CDR1 GTSNPN, CDR2 SVGIG (reference sequence). The V end lost 3 bases, the J end lost 1 base, and 16 bases lay between the germline ends. As processed by the authors: How many nucleated cells were present was estimated from reference gene primer amplification. TCRdb keeps only in-frame clones here, not all; method: immunoSEQ multiplex PCR. V, J and clone size are those of that table, while D and trimming were read from the DNA. Of tens of thousands of clones listed, approximately 78% are singletons. This clonotype originated in a human donor with acute or convalescent COVID-19. The donor label of this sample is uncertain. The gene calls are TRBV30 and TRBJ1-3, with D tentatively TRBD1 (5 bases). Sequenced material: peripheral blood. Written as DNA, the CDR3 is TGTGCCTGGAGGGGGACGGGAGGCTTTTCTGGAAACACCATATATTTT. It codes for CAWRGTGGFSGNTIYF. Combining the CDR3 with reference TRBV30 and TRBJ1-3 gives the whole variable domain SQTIHQWPATLVQPVGSPLSLECTVEGTSNPNLYWYRQAAGRGLQLLFYSVGIGQISSEVPQNLSASRPQDRQFILSSKKLLLSDSGFYLCAWRGTGGFSGNTIYFGEGSWLTVV.